This TCR beta chain was observed in a study of T cell responses to AZD1222 COVID-19 vaccine. Broader study findings: Unmutated regions of variants are reportedly targeted by nearly half of spike-specific TCRs.

With V trimmed by 0 bases and J by 3 bases, 8 bases remained unmatched. The CDR3 is made up of 16 amino acids. The assay was immunoSEQ multiplex PCR, and TCRdb's table has in-frame clones only and misses some. The table lists about 120,000 clones, more than 85% of them singletons. Comment on this clone: What it binds is not known.

This clonotype was sampled from an adult in good health. The rearrangement uses TRBV23-1 and TRBJ2-7, with 7 bases aligning to TRBD1. TRBV23-1 is known as an ORF, though its function is uncertain. This specimen consisted of peripheral blood, obtained on day 0 of AZD1222 vaccination. CDR3 in amino acids: CASSQSWQGVLYEQYF. CDR3 bases: TGCGCCAGCAGTCAATCGTGGCAGGGGGTGCTCTACGAGCAGTACTTC.